Each of the 3 T cell receptor beta chains below was sequenced from the same sample in a study of blood T cell repertoires in COVID-19. Sequenced by immunoSEQ multiplex PCR; TCRdb stores in-frame clones only, minus some. The sample carries roughly 250,000 clones, 85% to 90% recorded once. Material for sequencing was peripheral blood. The receptors shown here come from a woman aged 40 to 50 with acute or convalescent COVID-19.

The chain uses TRBV9 and TRBJ1-5; no firm D call. Trimming stripped 7 bases from V and 7 bases from J, with 15 bases between. CDR1 and CDR2 from the germline V gene are SGDLS and YYNGEE. The CDR3 contains 13 residues. The CDR3 DNA sequence: TGTGCCAGCGCTCTTGGGGAGTACCAGCCCCAGCATTTT. The encoded protein is CASALGEYQPQHF.

The rearrangement joins TRBV19 to TRBJ1-3, with D perhaps TRBD1 (5 bases). Germline V gene sequence: CDR1 LNHDA, CDR2 SQIVND (reference sequence). V shed 2 bases and J shed 1 base, with 15 bases lying between them. The CDR3 contains 17 residues. CDR3 protein: CASSIFGRVESGNTIYF. The CDR3 DNA sequence: TGTGCCAGTAGTATATTCGGCAGGGTTGAGTCTGGAAACACCATATATTTT.

The chain employs TRBV6-2 or TRBV6-3 and TRBJ2-4, with 14 bases fitting TRBD2. Germline lookup yields CDR1 MNHEY and CDR2 SVGEGT. V was pared by 1 base and J by 1 base, with 12 bases of the junction left unmatched. The CDR3 is 21 amino acids. The DNA for the CDR3 is TGTGCCAGCAGTTACTTCGGTCGGGGGACTAGCGGGGGACCCGCCAAAAACATTCAGTACTTC. This translates into CASSYFGRGTSGGPAKNIQYF.